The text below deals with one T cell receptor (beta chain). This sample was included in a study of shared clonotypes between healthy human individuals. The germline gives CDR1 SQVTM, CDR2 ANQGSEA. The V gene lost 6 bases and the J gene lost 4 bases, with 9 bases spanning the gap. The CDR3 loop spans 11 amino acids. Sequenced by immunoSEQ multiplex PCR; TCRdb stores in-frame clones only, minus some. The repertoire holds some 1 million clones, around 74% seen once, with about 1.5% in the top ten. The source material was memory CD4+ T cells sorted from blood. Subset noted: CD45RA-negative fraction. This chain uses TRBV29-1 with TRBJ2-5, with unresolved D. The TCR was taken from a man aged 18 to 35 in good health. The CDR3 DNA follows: TGCAGCGTCGGTTCCGGAGAGACCCAGTACTTC. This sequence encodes CSVGSGETQYF.